These 28 T cell receptor beta chains were all obtained from the same sample, sequenced in a study of cytomegalovirus exposure and HLA in healthy donors. PCR primers comprised 60 Vbeta and 13 Jbeta primers. TCRdb keeps only in-frame clones here, not all; method: immunoSEQ multiplex PCR. The sample has tens of thousands of clones, about 78% seen once. The sequenced sample was PBMCs. These receptors were obtained from a man aged 35 to 55 in good health and CMV-seronegative.

The chain carries TRBV4-1 and TRBJ1-4, with D possibly matching TRBD1 (6 bases). The germline gives CDR1 MGHRA, CDR2 YSYEKL. V was pared by 4 bases and J by 8 bases, with 26 bases between. The CDR3 contains 18 residues. CDR3 in amino acids: CASSPSPGGGGAWEKLFF. In nucleotides, the CDR3 is TGCGCCAGCAGCCCCTCACCAGGAGGGGGGGGCGCCTGGGAAAAACTGTTTTTT.

A few counts support this clone. The chain combines TRBV19 with TRBJ1-5, with 7 bases fitting TRBD1. Germline assignment: CDR1 LNHDA and CDR2 SQIVND (reference sequence). Losses at the gene ends were 4 bases for V and 6 bases for J; bases not matched to a gene: 3. There are 13 residues in the CDR3. CDR3 loop: CASSKGAIQPQHF. The CDR3 DNA reads as TGTGCCAGTAGTAAGGGGGCGATTCAGCCCCAGCATTTT.

The rearrangement uses TRBV7-9 and TRBJ2-7; possibly TRBD2 for D (6 bases). V lost 6 bases and J 1 base, leaving 25 bases between the germline ends. The CDR3 covers 18 residues. CDR1 and CDR2 (germline): SEHNR, FQNEAQ (reference sequence). Here the CDR3 reads CASRPSSLGGKGSYEQYF. The CDR3 DNA reads TGTGCCAGCAGGCCATCTTCTTTGGGAGGAAAGGGATCCTACGAGCAGTACTTC.

V gene TRBV30 combines with J gene TRBJ2-3, with D tentatively TRBD1 (5 bases). Trimming stripped 0 bases from V and 0 bases from J, with 7 bases between. The CDR3 loop spans 14 amino acids. Germline CDR1 is GTSNPN and CDR2 is SVGIG (reference sequence). For the CDR3, the DNA is TGTGCCTGGAGTGTAAGGGGAAGCACAGATACGCAGTATTTT. Translation: CAWSVRGSTDTQYF.

The V call is TRBV9, the J call TRBJ1-2; D gene uncertain. Trimming removed 2 bases at V and 7 bases at J, with 12 bases between. The CDR3 runs to 13 residues. Per germline, CDR1 SGDLS and CDR2 YYNGEE. The CDR3 reads CASSVSSDGGYTF. CDR3 nucleotides: TGTGCCAGCAGCGTGTCCAGCGACGGTGGCTACACCTTC.

The chain uses TRBV6-4 and TRBJ2-3; TRBD2 matches at 11 bases. CDR3 length: 15 residues. V lost 8 bases, J lost 3 bases, and 7 bases stayed unmatched. CDR1 is MRHNA, CDR2 SNTAGT, per germline. CDR3: CASAYTSGSTDTQYF. The CDR3 DNA follows: TGTGCCAGCGCCTATACTAGCGGGAGTACAGATACGCAGTATTTT.

V and J are TRBV5-1 and TRBJ2-7; 7 nucleotides match TRBD1. V was clipped by 0 bases and J by 3 bases; unmatched bases: 3. This CDR3 region has 14 residues. Germline V CDR1 and CDR2: SGHRS, YFSETQ. CDR3 region: CASSLGGTVYEQYF. The CDR3 DNA follows: TGCGCCAGCAGCTTGGGAGGGACAGTCTACGAGCAGTACTTC. Looking up the rest from reference TRBV5-1 and TRBJ2-7 gives the full variable domain: KAGVTQTPRYLIKTRGQQVTLSCSPISGHRSVSWYQQTPGQGLQFLFEYFSETQRNKGNFPGRFSGRQFSNSRSEMNVSTLELGDSALYLCASSLGGTVYEQYFGPGTRLTVT.

The J gene is TRBJ2-7, the V gene TRBV10-3; 11 bases align to TRBD1. The germline V gene encodes CDR1 ENHRY and CDR2 SYGVKD. The CDR3 runs 14 residues. The trim removed 6 bases at V and 3 bases at J, leaving 4 bases unmatched. CDR3 DNA: TGTGCCATCAGGGGGACAGGGGGTCACTACGAGCAGTACTTC. This codes for CAIRGTGGHYEQYF.

Only a few counts were recorded for this clone. The chain couples TRBV18 to TRBJ1-3; no definite D call. V lost 3 bases, J lost 2 bases, and 8 bases lay in between. Germline CDR1 and CDR2: KGHSH and LQKENI. This CDR3 spans 14 amino acids. CDR3 loop: CASSPGRPGNTIYF. CDR3 sequence (DNA): TGTGCCAGCTCACCGGGCAGGCCTGGAAACACCATATATTTT.

This clone was counted a few times. The J gene is TRBJ2-5, the V gene TRBV18, with 8 bases matching TRBD2. The CDR3 is 15 residues long. Germline V gene sequence: CDR1 KGHSH, CDR2 LQKENI. V shed 3 bases and J 5 bases; nucleotides not matched to a gene: 8. The CDR3 is CASSPGSGSRETQYF. In nucleotides, the CDR3 is TGTGCCAGCTCACCGGGGAGCGGGAGCAGGGAGACCCAGTACTTC.

This clone has a handful of counts. This chain joins TRBV5-1 and TRBJ2-7; 9 bases are a match to TRBD1. CDR1 and CDR2 (germline): SGHRS, YFSETQ. The V gene end was trimmed by 0 bases and the J gene end by 1 base; junction bases not matched to a gene: 5. The CDR3 runs to 16 residues. The CDR3 nucleotides are TGCGCCAGCAGCTTGGAGGGGACAGGGACGTCCTACGAGCAGTACTTC. Its translation: CASSLEGTGTSYEQYF.

The chain uses TRBV6-1 and TRBJ1-2; TRBD1 matches at 8 bases. Trimming at V came to 5 bases and at J to 5 bases, leaving 7 bases not matched to a gene. CDR1 is MNHNS, CDR2 SASEGT, per germline. The CDR3 is 14 amino acids. The chain's CDR3 is CASSLQDRAYGYTF. In DNA, the CDR3 is TGTGCCAGCAGTCTCCAGGACAGGGCGTATGGCTACACCTTC.

J is TRBJ1-1 and V is TRBV15, with 7 bases fitting TRBD1. The V gene end was trimmed by 3 bases and the J gene end by 4 bases; junction bases not matched to a gene: 2. The germline V gene has CDR1 LNHNV and CDR2 YYDKDF (reference sequence). The CDR3 extends over 13 amino acids. CDR3: CATSSHRGTEAFF. The CDR3 nucleotides read TGTGCCACCAGCAGTCACAGGGGCACTGAAGCTTTCTTT. Complete variable domain (other parts from reference TRBV15 and TRBJ1-1): DAMVIQNPRYQVTQFGKPVTLSCSQTLNHNVMYWYQQKSSQAPKLLFHYYDKDFNNEADTPDNFQSRRPNTSFCFLDIRSPGLGDTAMYLCATSSHRGTEAFFGQGTRLTVV.

This clone was recorded once. The chain carries TRBV7-9 and TRBJ1-5; 9 positions agree with TRBD1. V lost 5 bases to trimming and J lost 4 bases; unmatched junction nucleotides: 3. CDR1 is SEHNR, CDR2 FQNEAQ, per germline (reference sequence). The CDR3 totals 14 residues. Here the CDR3 DNA reads TGTGCCAGCAGCAAAGGGACAGGGAATCAGCCCCAGCATTTT. Protein sequence: CASSKGTGNQPQHF.

This clone was counted a few times. V gene TRBV12-5 combines with J gene TRBJ2-3; D unresolved. The CDR3 extends over 12 amino acids. The germline CDR1 and CDR2 sequences are LGHNT and FRNRAP. V was shortened by 0 bases and J by 6 bases, with 4 bases between the two germline ends. The chain's CDR3 is CASGLVPDTQYF. The CDR3 nucleotides read TGTGCTAGTGGTTTGGTTCCGGATACGCAGTATTTT.

This clone was counted only a few times. The chain has TRBV4-1 and TRBJ2-3, with 8 bases identical to TRBD2. J gave up 0 bases and V 6 bases, and 8 bases lay outside the gene matches. This CDR3 region has 16 residues. Germline V gene data show CDR1 as MGHRA and CDR2 as YSYEKL. The CDR3 DNA sequence: TGCGCCAGCAGACGAGTTAGCGGGATAAGCACAGATACGCAGTATTTT. Translation gives CASRRVSGISTDTQYF.

The chain carries TRBV28 and TRBJ1-3; 10 bases fit TRBD1. This CDR3 contains 14 residues. J lost 2 bases, V lost 10 bases, and 5 bases had no gene match. Germline V gene sequence: CDR1 MDHEN, CDR2 SYDVKM. CDR3 region: CATRQGATGNTIYF. CDR3 bases: TGTGCCACCCGACAGGGGGCTACTGGAAACACCATATATTTT.

This chain joins TRBV19 and TRBJ2-7; D is perhaps TRBD2 (5 bases). V was cut by 3 bases and J by 2 bases, with 14 bases left in between. The CDR3 consists of 15 residues. CDR1 is LNHDA, CDR2 SQIVND, per germline (reference sequence). In nucleotides, the CDR3 is TGTGCCAGTAGTATTTCGGCCAAGACTACCTACGAGCAGTACTTC. Its translation: CASSISAKTTYEQYF.

This rearrangement joins TRBV5-5 to TRBJ2-3, with 9 bases aligning to TRBD2. The junction had 16 bases not matched to a gene; V was cut back by 6 bases and J by 5 bases. The CDR3 is made up of 17 amino acids. Germline loops: CDR1 SGHKS, CDR2 YYEKEE (reference sequence). The CDR3 DNA follows: TGTGCCAGCACCCCGAGGGGTAGCGGGAGTGCTATAGATACGCAGTATTTT. This gives the protein CASTPRGSGSAIDTQYF.

This rearrangement joins TRBV6-1 to TRBJ1-5; TRBD1 matches at 7 bases. Germline V gene lookup returns CDR1 MNHNS and CDR2 SASEGT. V lost 5 bases, J lost 1 base, and 2 bases stayed unmatched. This CDR3 comprises 14 residues. CDR3 amino acids: CASSLGQSNQPQHF. The CDR3 bases are TGTGCCAGCAGTCTGGGACAGAGCAATCAGCCCCAGCATTTT.

The chain has TRBV5-1 and TRBJ2-1; D may be TRBD1 (5 bases). Trimming cost V 2 bases and J 7 bases, with 13 bases left between them. The CDR3 spans 14 residues. Germline-derived CDR1 and CDR2 are SGHRS and YFSETQ. In nucleotides, the CDR3 is TGCGCCAGCAGCTTTCGACAGAGTCTAAATGAGCAGTTCTTC. This gives the protein CASSFRQSLNEQFF. Filled out from reference TRBV5-1 and TRBJ2-1, the complete variable domain reads KAGVTQTPRYLIKTRGQQVTLSCSPISGHRSVSWYQQTPGQGLQFLFEYFSETQRNKGNFPGRFSGRQFSNSRSEMNVSTLELGDSALYLCASSFRQSLNEQFFGPGTRLTVL.

The rearrangement uses TRBV28 and TRBJ1-1; D is unclear. Per the germline V gene, CDR1 is MDHEN and CDR2 is SYDVKM. This CDR3 is 12 amino acids long. V was clipped by 4 bases and J by 7 bases, with 10 bases between them. The CDR3 DNA sequence: TGTGCCAGCAGTTACATGCAGGATGAAGCTTTCTTT. Translation gives CASSYMQDEAFF. The entire variable domain, with the rest obtained from reference TRBV28 and TRBJ1-1, is as follows: DVKVTQSSRYLVKRTGEKVFLECVQDMDHENMFWYRQDPGLGLRLIYFSYDVKMKEKGDIPEGYSVSREKKERFSLILESASTNQTSMYLCASSYMQDEAFFGQGTRLTVV.

The chain has TRBV9 and TRBJ2-1; D uncertain. The CDR3 spans 13 residues. With 0 bases removed from V and 10 bases from J, the gap between germline ends came to 11 bases. Germline V lookup: CDR1 SGDLS, CDR2 YYNGEE. The CDR3 region is CASSVGSELEQFF. CDR3 DNA: TGTGCCAGCAGCGTAGGGTCCGAGCTGGAGCAGTTCTTC.

The V call is TRBV19, the J call TRBJ2-1, with D perhaps TRBD2 (6 bases). Trimming shortened V by 2 bases and J by 6 bases, and 14 bases separated the two germline ends. Germline CDR1 LNHDA, CDR2 SQIVND (reference sequence). This CDR3 comprises 15 residues. Here the CDR3 reads CASSIRLDSINEQFF. The CDR3 region has the DNA TGTGCCAGTAGTATACGACTAGACTCTATCAATGAGCAGTTCTTC.

This clone has a single count. The chain recombines TRBV18 with TRBJ1-4; 9 nucleotides match TRBD1. This CDR3 is built from 15 residues. The V gene end was trimmed by 2 bases and the J gene end by 5 bases; junction bases not matched to a gene: 3. From germline, CDR1 is KGHSH and CDR2 LQKENI. CDR3 residues: CASSPKGQGNEKLFF. CDR3 in DNA: TGTGCCAGCTCACCAAAGGGACAGGGAAATGAAAAACTGTTTTTT.

The rearrangement links TRBV7-9 to TRBJ1-5; 12 bases match TRBD1. The CDR3 runs 14 residues. Looked up from germline, CDR1 is SEHNR and CDR2 is FQNEAQ (reference sequence). J lost 3 bases, V lost 9 bases, and 3 bases had no gene match. This CDR3 is CARGTGGVNQPQHF. Here the CDR3 DNA reads TGTGCCAGAGGGACAGGGGGCGTCAATCAGCCCCAGCATTTT.

On this clone: The same CDR3 can be traced to other DNA sequences in this sample. The chain couples TRBV4-2 to TRBJ2-7, with D unresolved. Between the trimmed V and J ends, which lost 0 bases and 0 bases, there was a span of 6 bases. CDR3 length: 14 residues. CDR1 LGHNA and CDR2 YNFKEQ come from the germline V gene. DNA of the CDR3: TGTGCCAGCAGCCAAGAAGCAACCTCCTACGAGCAGTACTTC. Translated: CASSQEATSYEQYF.

The chain employs TRBV28 and TRBJ2-7; TRBD2 aligns across 11 bases. This CDR3 is 15 amino acids long. Germline CDR1 reads MDHEN; CDR2 reads SYDVKM. V trimming: 4 bases; J trimming: 4 bases; junction bases outside the gene matches: 6. The CDR3 DNA is TGTGCCAGCAGTTCCACCGGGACTAGCGGTTACGAGCAGTACTTC. It translates to CASSSTGTSGYEQYF.